Each of the 27 T cell receptor beta chains below was sequenced from the same sample in a study of siplizumab effects on memory and regulatory T cells (dated by TCRdb to between 2019 and 2020). Library prep was done by the immunoSEQ multiplex PCR assay. The immuneACCESS repertoire file appears here via TCRdb, limited to in-frame rearrangements. These files lack a portion of the clones; in checked studies, under half of the deficit traces to unresolved V genes, and the cause of the others is not known. The sample data list approximately 97,000 clones, and roughly nine tenths of these were observed just once. In total, the top ten clones hold 1.1% of the sample. What was sequenced was CD4+ T cells sorted from blood. Source of these receptors: a human donor in good health.

The chain links TRBV15 to TRBJ2-7; D call uncertain. Germline V lookup: CDR1 LNHNV, CDR2 YYDKDF (reference sequence). The length of the CDR3 is 17 residues. Trimming left V 0 bases short and J 2 bases short, with 17 bases between. CDR3 DNA sequence: TGTGCCACCAGCAGAGATTACCGCGCATCCCCCGCCTACGAGCAGTACTTC. This translates into CATSRDYRASPAYEQYF.

This clone has only one observation. This rearrangement joins TRBV11-3 to TRBJ2-1; 12 nucleotides match TRBD2. The germline gives CDR1 SGHNT, CDR2 YENEEA. The junction had 3 bases not matched to a gene; V was cut back by 2 bases and J by 7 bases. CDR3 size: 15 residues. The CDR3 DNA sequence: TGTGCCAGCAGCTTAAGACTAGCGGGAGAAAATGAGCAGTTCTTC. It yields the protein CASSLRLAGENEQFF.

The chain carries TRBV18 and TRBJ2-5; D assignment may be TRBD1 or TRBD2 (5 bases each). Near its end, the DNA agrees better with TRBJ2-7, so the J call may be wrong. This CDR3 has 12 amino acids. The germline V gene has CDR1 KGHSH and CDR2 LQKENI. Written as DNA, the CDR3 is TGTGCCAGCTCCCGGGGACCCTACGAGCAGTACTTC. Translation gives CASSRGPYEQYF.

The genes are TRBV5-1 and TRBJ2-2; no definite D call. The CDR3 is 16 residues long. Germline V lookup: CDR1 SGHRS, CDR2 YFSETQ. Trimming pared 0 bases from V and 5 bases from J, leaving 14 bases between. The chain's CDR3 is CASSLASGSRTGELFF. CDR3 nucleotides: TGCGCCAGCAGCTTGGCTTCGGGCTCAAGGACCGGGGAGCTGTTTTTT.

V usage is TRBV5-4 and J usage is TRBJ1-4; 10 bases align to TRBD1. CDR3 length equals 17 residues. The J segment lost 2 bases and the V segment lost 4 bases, leaving 8 bases of the junction unmatched. Germline CDR1 is SGHNT and CDR2 is YYREEE (reference sequence). CDR3 coding DNA: TGTGCCAGCAGCGCCGGGACAGGGGTCACGACTAATGAAAAACTGTTTTTT. Encoded protein: CASSAGTGVTTNEKLFF.

CDR3 sequence: CASTYSGRDEREQFF. CDR3 nucleotides: TGTGCCAGTACTTATAGCGGGAGGGATGAGAGGGAGCAGTTCTTC. The chain has TRBV19 and TRBJ2-1; TRBD2 matches at 11 bases. CDR1 is LNHDA, CDR2 SQIVND, per germline (reference sequence). The CDR3 is 15 residues long. V lost 7 bases, J lost 10 bases, and 12 bases stayed unmatched.

This clone was picked up a small number of times. This chain's CDR3 is CASSYDRKGREKLFF. The CDR3 DNA follows: TGTGCCAGCAGTTACGACAGAAAGGGGCGTGAAAAACTGTTTTTT. This rearrangement joins TRBV6-6 to TRBJ1-4, with TRBD1 as a possible D gene (5 bases). This CDR3 region has 15 residues. The germline V and J ends were trimmed by 2 bases and 7 bases, with 14 bases remaining between them. Germline loops: CDR1 MNHNY, CDR2 SVGAGI (reference sequence).

J is TRBJ1-5 and V is TRBV15; no definite D call. CDR3 length: 13 residues. Germline lookup yields CDR1 LNHNV and CDR2 YYDKDF (reference sequence). V was cut by 1 base and J by 4 bases, with 5 bases left in between. In nucleotides, the CDR3 is TGTGCCACCAGCAGAGTTAGGAATCAGCCCCAGCATTTT. This sequence encodes CATSRVRNQPQHF.

The V and J genes are TRBV28 and TRBJ2-1; D is perhaps TRBD1 (6 bases). There are 13 residues in the CDR3. CDR1 MDHEN and CDR2 SYDVKM come from the germline V gene. V lost 4 bases, J lost 7 bases, and 11 bases lay in between. DNA of the CDR3: TGTGCCAGCAGTTGGGGGCCCCATAATGAGCAGTTCTTC. Amino acid sequence: CASSWGPHNEQFF. Combining the CDR3 with reference TRBV28 and TRBJ2-1 gives the whole variable domain DVKVTQSSRYLVKRTGEKVFLECVQDMDHENMFWYRQDPGLGLRLIYFSYDVKMKEKGDIPEGYSVSREKKERFSLILESASTNQTSMYLCASSWGPHNEQFFGPGTRLTVL.

The count of this clone is one. The chain carries TRBV27 and TRBJ1-4; D call uncertain. Germline CDR1 and CDR2: MNHEY and SMNVEV (reference sequence). The CDR3 length is 14 residues. Trimming took 0 bases from V and 7 from J, leaving 9 bases between them. The CDR3, as DNA: TGTGCCAGCAGTTTATCCCCAGGTTTTGAAAAACTGTTTTTT. Protein: CASSLSPGFEKLFF.

This chain joins TRBV30 and TRBJ1-5, with 10 bases aligning to TRBD1. CDR3 length: 14 amino acids. The V gene's germline CDR1 is GTSNPN and CDR2 SVGIG (reference sequence). V shed 7 bases and J 6 bases; nucleotides not matched to a gene: 9. CDR3: CAYRGQGPSQPQHF. The DNA for the CDR3 is TGTGCCTACCGGGGACAGGGGCCTTCTCAGCCCCAGCATTTT.

For this clone: Likely a read error: the CDR3 ends without its conserved phenylalanine or tryptophan. V is TRBV6-5 and J is TRBJ1-2, with a tentative D call TRBD1 (6 bases). The CDR3 length is 14 residues. The germline V and J ends were trimmed by 7 bases and 6 bases, with 18 bases remaining between them. Germline lookup yields CDR1 MNHEY and CDR2 SVGAGI. As DNA, the CDR3 is TGTGCCAGCACCCTAGATAGTAGGGGGGATGGCTACACCCTC. This codes for CASTLDSRGDGYTL.

J is TRBJ2-7 and V is TRBV10-1; D call uncertain. Germline assignment: CDR1 WNHNN and CDR2 SYGVQD (reference sequence). CDR3 length: 13 amino acids. The V end was cut by 1 base, the J end by 6 bases, with 10 bases between. In DNA, the CDR3 is TGCGCCAGCAGTGAGTATTTGAACAGCGAGCAGTACTTC. Protein: CASSEYLNSEQYF.

The CDR3 nucleotides read TGTGCCTGGAGTAGGCAGGGTAATTCACCCCTCCACTTT. Protein sequence: CAWSRQGNSPLHF. V is TRBV30 and J is TRBJ1-6; D perhaps matches TRBD1 (5 bases). CDR1 and CDR2 from the germline V gene are GTSNPN and SVGIG (reference sequence). The CDR3 is 13 amino acids. Trimming left V 2 bases short and J 6 bases short, with 8 bases between.

This chain joins TRBV27 and TRBJ1-1; D remains unclear. Germline lookup yields CDR1 MNHEY and CDR2 SMNVEV (reference sequence). This CDR3 spans 13 amino acids. V was shortened by 2 bases and J by 7 bases, with 11 bases between the two germline ends. As DNA, the CDR3 is TGTGCCAGCAGTTTACGAGAGGGTATTGAAGCTTTCTTT. Protein sequence: CASSLREGIEAFF.

This clone was seen more than once but under ten times. The chain joins TRBV5-1 to TRBJ2-5; 14 positions match TRBD2. The germline gives CDR1 SGHRS, CDR2 YFSETQ. J lost 2 bases, V lost 3 bases, and 3 bases had no gene match. CDR3 length: 16 amino acids. CDR3 DNA sequence: TGCGCCAGCAGCTCTCGACTAGCGGGAGGGCAAGAGACCCAGTACTTC. Protein sequence: CASSSRLAGGQETQYF.

The chain couples TRBV18 to TRBJ1-6; 7 bases fit TRBD1. The CDR3 loop spans 15 amino acids. Trimming took 2 bases from V and 5 from J; bases not matched to a gene: 3. From germline, CDR1 is KGHSH and CDR2 LQKENI. In DNA form, the CDR3 reads TGTGCCAGCTCACCAATTCAGGGGGATAATTCACCCCTCCACTTT. The encoded protein is CASSPIQGDNSPLHF.

This clone was counted once. The gene calls are TRBV7-8 and TRBJ1-5, with 9 positions matching TRBD1. Germline CDR1 is SGHVS and CDR2 is FQNEAQ. The CDR3 has 18 amino acids. J gave up 6 bases and V 5 bases, and 17 bases lay outside the gene matches. The CDR3 DNA reads TGTGCCAGCAGCCATACTAATATACAGGGGGCGCGGGGTCAGCCCCAGCATTTT. Encoded protein: CASSHTNIQGARGQPQHF.

This clone has only one observation. The chain couples TRBV5-1 to TRBJ2-7; TRBD2 might be the D (6 bases). The length of the CDR3 is 12 residues. CDR1 and CDR2 from the germline V gene are SGHRS and YFSETQ. Trimming stripped 0 bases from V and 6 bases from J, with 7 bases between. CDR3 loop: CASSLAGGEQYF. CDR3 nucleotides: TGCGCCAGCAGCTTGGCCGGGGGCGAGCAGTACTTC.

This clone has only one observation. The V call is TRBV28, the J call TRBJ2-2; D is possibly TRBD2 (5 bases). The germline V gene encodes CDR1 MDHEN and CDR2 SYDVKM. The V and J ends lost 8 bases and 6 bases respectively, with 13 bases between them. CDR3 length equals 13 residues. The CDR3 spells CASVSGYSGELFF. CDR3 bases: TGTGCCAGCGTCAGCGGTTATTCCGGGGAGCTGTTTTTT.

This sequence joins TRBV5-1 and TRBJ2-3; D is ambiguous. Trimming shortened V by 0 bases and J by 5 bases, and 10 bases separated the two germline ends. The germline gives CDR1 SGHRS, CDR2 YFSETQ. This CDR3 comprises 14 residues. Here the CDR3 reads CASSLVSPGDTQYF. The CDR3 nucleotides are TGCGCCAGCAGCTTGGTTTCCCCCGGAGATACGCAGTATTTT.

The chain carries TRBV30 and TRBJ2-1, with 12 bases aligning to TRBD2. V was pared by 0 bases and J by 5 bases, with 8 bases of the junction left unmatched. The CDR3 length is 17 residues. Germline-derived CDR1 and CDR2 are GTSNPN and SVGIG (reference sequence). The CDR3 DNA follows: TGTGCCTGGAGTGTATACGTTACTAGCGGGAGGCACAATGAGCAGTTCTTC. Protein product: CAWSVYVTSGRHNEQFF.

The CDR3 reads CASSPAGITDTQYF. The CDR3, as DNA: TGTGCCAGCTCACCGGCGGGGATCACAGATACGCAGTATTTT. The rearrangement joins TRBV18 to TRBJ2-3, with D perhaps TRBD2 (6 bases). Germline-derived CDR1 and CDR2 are KGHSH and LQKENI. The CDR3 length is 14 residues. The V end lost 3 bases, the J end lost 2 bases, and 9 bases lay between the germline ends.

The chain uses TRBV29-1 and TRBJ1-2, with D uncertain. CDR1 SQVTM and CDR2 ANQGSEA come from the germline V gene. The CDR3 has 13 amino acids. Trimming took 7 bases from V and 3 from J, leaving 15 bases between them. The CDR3 region has the DNA TGCAGCGCCTCGACGGCCTACCACTATGGCTACACCTTC. This codes for CSASTAYHYGYTF. The entire variable domain, with the rest obtained from reference TRBV29-1 and TRBJ1-2, is as follows: SAVISQKPSRDICQRGTSLTIQCQVDSQVTMMFWYRQQPGQSLTLIATANQGSEATYESGFVIDKFPISRPNLTFSTLTVSNMSPEDSSIYLCSASTAYHYGYTFGSGTRLTVV.

The V and J genes are TRBV9 and TRBJ2-2, with TRBD2 matching 11 bases. CDR3 length: 18 residues. CDR1 and CDR2 from the germline V gene are SGDLS and YYNGEE. The V and J ends lost 4 bases and 3 bases, in that order; junction bases with no gene match: 11. DNA of the CDR3: TGTGCCAGCAGCTCCACCTCTCTAGCGGGGGGTTACACCGGGGAGCTGTTTTTT. As protein: CASSSTSLAGGYTGELFF.

The chain couples TRBV6-5 to TRBJ2-1; 10 bases are a match to TRBD2. CDR1 and CDR2 (germline): MNHEY, SVGAGI. Trimming removed 6 bases from V and 9 bases from J; junction bases left unmatched: 8. This CDR3 has 14 amino acids. CDR3: CASRVSGRAFEQFF. The CDR3 DNA reads TGTGCCAGCAGGGTGAGCGGGAGGGCCTTTGAGCAGTTCTTC.

This clone was recorded once. In DNA, the CDR3 is TGTGCCAGCAGTGAAGGATTGACAGGGCTGAACACTGAAGCTTTCTTT. Translating it yields CASSEGLTGLNTEAFF. The rearrangement joins TRBV2 to TRBJ1-1, with 7 bases fitting TRBD1. CDR3 length: 16 amino acids. Germline V gives CDR1 SNHLY, CDR2 FYNNEI. V was clipped by 1 base and J by 0 bases; unmatched bases: 5. The full variable domain, with the rest looked up from reference TRBV2 and TRBJ1-1, is EPEVTQTPSHQVTQMGQEVILRCVPISNHLYFYWYRQILGQKVEFLVSFYNNEISEKSEIFDDQFSVERPDGSNFTLKIRSTKLEDSAMYFCASSEGLTGLNTEAFFGQGTRLTVV.